A single TCR beta chain is shown here with its context. The source of the sample is a study of T cell responses to AZD1222 COVID-19 vaccine. Produced via immunoSEQ multiplex PCR; TCRdb's table is partial and in-frame only. Here the sample spans some 120,000 clones, about nine tenths being singletons. The germline CDR1 and CDR2 sequences are PRHDT and FYEKMQ (reference sequence). V shed 4 bases, J shed 3 bases, and the junction held 4 bases outside the gene matches. The CDR3 loop spans 15 amino acids. The material was peripheral blood, obtained on day 0 of AZD1222 vaccination. The clonotype was recovered from an adult in good health. The rearrangement uses TRBV13 and TRBJ2-5; 11 nucleotides agree with TRBD1. The CDR3 sequence: CASSSRGQGEETQYF. The CDR3 nucleotides are TGTGCCAGCAGCTCCCGGGGACAGGGGGAAGAGACCCAGTACTTC.